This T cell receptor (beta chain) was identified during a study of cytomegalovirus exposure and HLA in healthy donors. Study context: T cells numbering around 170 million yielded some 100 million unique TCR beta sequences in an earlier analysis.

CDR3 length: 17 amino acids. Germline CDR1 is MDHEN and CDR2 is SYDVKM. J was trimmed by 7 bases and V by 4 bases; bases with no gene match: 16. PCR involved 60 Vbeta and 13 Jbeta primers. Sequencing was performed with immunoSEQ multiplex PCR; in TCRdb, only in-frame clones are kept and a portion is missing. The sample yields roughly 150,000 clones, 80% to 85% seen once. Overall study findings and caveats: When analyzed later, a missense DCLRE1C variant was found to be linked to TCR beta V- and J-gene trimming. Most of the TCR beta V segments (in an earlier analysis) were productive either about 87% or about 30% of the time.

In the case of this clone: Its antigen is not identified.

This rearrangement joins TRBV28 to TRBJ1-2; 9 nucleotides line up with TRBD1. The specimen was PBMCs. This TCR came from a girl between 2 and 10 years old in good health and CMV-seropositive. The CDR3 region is CASSSSGTGSISSGYTF. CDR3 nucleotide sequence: TGTGCCAGCAGTTCCTCCGGGACAGGGTCGATAAGTAGTGGCTACACCTTC.